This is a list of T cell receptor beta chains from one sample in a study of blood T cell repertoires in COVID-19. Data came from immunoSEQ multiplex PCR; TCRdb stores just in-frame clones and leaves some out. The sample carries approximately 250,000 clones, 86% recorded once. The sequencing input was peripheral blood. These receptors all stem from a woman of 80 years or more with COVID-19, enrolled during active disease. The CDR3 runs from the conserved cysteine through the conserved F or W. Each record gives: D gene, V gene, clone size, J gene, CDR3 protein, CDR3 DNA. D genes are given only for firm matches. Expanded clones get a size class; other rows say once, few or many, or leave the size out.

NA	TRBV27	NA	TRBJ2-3	CASQLGRGVTDTQYF	TGTGCCAGCCAGTTGGGCAGGGGGGTCACAGATACGCAGTATTTT
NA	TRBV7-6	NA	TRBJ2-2	CASGRGGQRTGELFF	TGTGCCAGCGGTCGGGGGGGACAGAGAACCGGGGAGCTGTTTTTT
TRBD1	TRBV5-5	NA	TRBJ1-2	CASSGQAPFRGGYTF	TGTGCCAGCAGCGGACAGGCCCCCTTCAGGGGTGGCTACACCTTC
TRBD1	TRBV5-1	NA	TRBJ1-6	CASSLQTGSNSPLHF	TGCGCCAGCAGCTTACAGACAGGGAGCAATTCACCCCTCCACTTT
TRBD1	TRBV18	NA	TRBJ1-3	CASSPPNRGSSGNTIYF	TGTGCCAGCTCACCACCGAACAGGGGGTCCTCTGGAAACACCATATATTTT
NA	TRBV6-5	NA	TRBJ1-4	CASVEREKLFF	TGTGCCAGCGTTGAGAGAGAAAAACTGTTTTTT
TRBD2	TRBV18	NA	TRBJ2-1	CASSTSGYNEQFF	TGTGCCAGCTCGACTAGCGGGTACAATGAGCAGTTCTTC
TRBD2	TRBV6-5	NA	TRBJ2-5	CASYSGGASETQYF	TGTGCCAGCTATAGCGGGGGGGCTTCAGAGACCCAGTACTTC
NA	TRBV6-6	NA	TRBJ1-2	CASRAGGNYGYTF	TGTGCCAGCAGGGCGGGGGGGAACTATGGCTACACCTTC
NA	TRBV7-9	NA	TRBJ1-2	CASSLGAGAFYGYTF	TGTGCCAGCAGCTTAGGGGCAGGGGCCTTCTATGGCTACACCTTC
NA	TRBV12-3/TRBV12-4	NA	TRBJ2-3	CASRRSGTDTQYF	TGTGCCAGCAGACGAAGCGGCACAGATACGCAGTATTTT
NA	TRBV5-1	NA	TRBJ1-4	CASSLVQGNEKLFF	TGCGCCAGCAGCTTGGTGCAGGGGAATGAAAAACTGTTTTTT
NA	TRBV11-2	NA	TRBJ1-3	CASSLAYGAGNTIYF	TGTGCCAGCAGCTTAGCGTATGGGGCCGGAAACACCATATATTTT
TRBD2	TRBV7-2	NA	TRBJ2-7	CASSLAGGAQGEQYF	TGTGCCAGCAGCCTTGCCGGGGGGGCCCAGGGCGAGCAGTACTTC
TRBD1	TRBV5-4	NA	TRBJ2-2	CASSFGTVTGELFF	TGTGCCAGCAGCTTCGGGACAGTTACCGGGGAGCTGTTTTTT
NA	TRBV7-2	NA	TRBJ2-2	CASSLQGTGELFF	TGTGCCAGCAGCTTGCAGGGAACCGGGGAGCTGTTTTTT
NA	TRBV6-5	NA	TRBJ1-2	CASRTPGSGYTF	TGTGCCAGCAGGACACCAGGGTCTGGCTACACCTTC
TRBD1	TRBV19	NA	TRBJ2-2	CASTQGSTGELFF	TGTGCCAGTACACAGGGGAGCACCGGGGAGCTGTTTTTT
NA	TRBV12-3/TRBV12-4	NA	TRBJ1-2	CASTLGAGGYTF	TGTGCCAGCACCCTGGGGGCTGGAGGCTACACCTTC
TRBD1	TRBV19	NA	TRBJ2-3	CASSRDRLTDTQYF	TGTGCCAGTAGTCGGGACAGGCTCACAGATACGCAGTATTTT
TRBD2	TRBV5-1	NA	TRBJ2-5	CASSPEAGGQETQYF	TGCGCCAGCAGCCCGGAAGCGGGGGGCCAAGAGACCCAGTACTTC
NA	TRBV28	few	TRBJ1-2	CASSSYASYTF	TGTGCCAGCAGCTCCTACGCGAGCTACACCTTC
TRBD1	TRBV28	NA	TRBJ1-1	CASSPWGQGFTEAFF	TGTGCCAGCAGTCCCTGGGGACAGGGGTTCACTGAAGCTTTCTTT
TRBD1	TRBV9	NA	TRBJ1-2	CASSVGDRLQGYTF	TGTGCCAGCAGCGTAGGGGACAGGCTCCAAGGCTACACCTTC
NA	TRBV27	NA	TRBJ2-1	CASSSLKAGSNEQFF	TGTGCCAGCAGCTCCCTGAAGGCGGGGTCCAATGAGCAGTTCTTC
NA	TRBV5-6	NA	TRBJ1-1	CASSRPTVTEAFF	TGTGCCAGCAGCCGCCCCACGGTCACTGAAGCTTTCTTT
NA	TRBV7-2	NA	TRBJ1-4	CASSLTGTNLFF	TGTGCCAGCAGCTTAACAGGGACCAACCTGTTTTTT
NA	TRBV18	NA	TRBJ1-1	CASSSGQLGLNTEAFF	TGTGCCAGCTCATCCGGACAGTTAGGATTGAACACTGAAGCTTTCTTT
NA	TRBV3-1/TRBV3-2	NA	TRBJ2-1	CASSLMTVGGGNEQFF	TGTGCCAGCAGCCTCATGACGGTCGGGGGTGGGAATGAGCAGTTCTTC
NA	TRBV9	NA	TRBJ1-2	CASTLSTGRRENGYTF	TGTGCCAGCACTCTATCCACCGGGAGGCGGGAGAATGGCTACACCTTC
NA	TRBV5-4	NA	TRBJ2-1	CASSLVAPHYNEQFF	TGTGCCAGCAGCTTGGTAGCGCCTCACTACAATGAGCAGTTCTTC
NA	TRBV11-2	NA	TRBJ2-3	CASSRQGYTDTQYF	TGTGCCAGCAGCCGTCAGGGTTACACAGATACGCAGTATTTT
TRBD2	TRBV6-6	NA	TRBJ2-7	CASSYGREGVLGEQYF	TGTGCCAGCAGTTACGGCAGGGAGGGAGTACTTGGGGAGCAGTACTTC
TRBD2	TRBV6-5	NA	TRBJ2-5	CASSPRGGETQYF	TGTGCCAGCAGCCCCCGGGGGGGAGAGACCCAGTACTTC
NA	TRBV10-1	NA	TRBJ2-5	CASSEGKGETQYF	TGCGCCAGCAGTGAGGGAAAGGGGGAGACCCAGTACTTC
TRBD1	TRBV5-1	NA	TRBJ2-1	CASSLEGAGPGHEQFF	TGCGCCAGCAGCTTGGAGGGGGCAGGCCCGGGGCATGAGCAGTTCTTC
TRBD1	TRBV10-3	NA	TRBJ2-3	CAISYTGQGVTDTQYF	TGTGCCATCAGTTACACGGGACAGGGGGTTACAGATACGCAGTATTTT
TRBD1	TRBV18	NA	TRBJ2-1	CASSPGVTGDNEQFF	TGTGCCAGCTCCCCAGGGGTCACAGGGGACAATGAGCAGTTCTTC
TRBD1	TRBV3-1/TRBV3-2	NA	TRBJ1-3	CASSQVTRQGNTIYF	TGTGCCAGCAGCCAAGTTACCCGACAGGGGAACACCATATATTTT
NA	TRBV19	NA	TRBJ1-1	CASSTGKSTEAFF	TGTGCCAGTAGTACAGGGAAGAGCACTGAAGCTTTCTTT
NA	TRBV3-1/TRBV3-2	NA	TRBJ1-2	CASSQVSQYGYTF	TGTGCCAGCAGCCAAGTCTCACAATATGGCTACACCTTC
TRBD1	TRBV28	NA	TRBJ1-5	CASSIPGQGNQPQHF	TGTGCCAGCAGTATACCTGGACAGGGTAATCAGCCCCAGCATTTT
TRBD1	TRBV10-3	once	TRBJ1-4	CAISEVRGNEKLFF	TGTGCCATCAGTGAAGTCAGGGGGAATGAAAAACTGTTTTTT
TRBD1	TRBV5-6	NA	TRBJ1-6	CASWRRQGEKYNSPLHF	TGTGCCAGCTGGAGAAGGCAGGGGGAGAAATATAATTCACCCCTCCACTTT
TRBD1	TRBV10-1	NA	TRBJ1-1	CASSGQGGGTEAFF	TGCGCCAGCAGTGGACAGGGTGGAGGAACTGAAGCTTTCTTT
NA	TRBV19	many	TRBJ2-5	CASSIGGRYQETQYF	TGTGCCAGTAGTATAGGGGGCAGGTACCAAGAGACCCAGTACTTC
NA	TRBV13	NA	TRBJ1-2	CASSLGQRNYGYTF	TGTGCCAGCAGCTTGGGGCAGAGAAACTATGGCTACACCTTC
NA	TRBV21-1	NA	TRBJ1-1	CASSKRLRQGPGGLLTEAFF	TGTGCCAGCAGCAAAAGACTTCGGCAGGGGCCAGGGGGGTTGCTTACGGAAGCTTTCTTT
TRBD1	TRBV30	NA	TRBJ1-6	CAWRRRGTGAAPLHF	TGTGCCTGGAGAAGGCGTGGGACAGGGGCCGCACCCCTCCACTTT
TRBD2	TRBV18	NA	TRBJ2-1	CASSPTSGNPKGEQFF	TGTGCCAGCTCACCGACTAGCGGGAACCCGAAGGGTGAGCAGTTCTTC
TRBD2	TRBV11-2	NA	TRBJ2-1	CASSLVGTSVGGYNEQFF	TGTGCCAGCAGCTTAGTCGGGACTAGCGTTGGGGGATACAATGAGCAGTTCTTC
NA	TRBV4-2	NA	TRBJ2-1	CASSQDLAINEQFF	TGTGCCAGCAGCCAAGATTTGGCCATCAATGAGCAGTTCTTC
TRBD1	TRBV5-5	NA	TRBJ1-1	CASSLEEGAREAFF	TGTGCCAGCAGCTTGGAAGAGGGGGCAAGGGAAGCTTTCTTT
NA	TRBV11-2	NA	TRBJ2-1	CASSPSDRDYEQFF	TGTGCCAGCAGCCCCTCCGACAGGGACTATGAGCAGTTCTTC
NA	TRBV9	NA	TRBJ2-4	CASSGGPSWVNIQYF	TGTGCCAGCAGCGGGGGGCCCTCGTGGGTAAACATTCAGTACTTC
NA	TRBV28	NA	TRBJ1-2	CASTSPGFTNYGYTF	TGTGCCAGCACCTCCCCAGGGTTTACTAACTATGGCTACACCTTC
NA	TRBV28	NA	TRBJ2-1	CASSLGGKGEQFF	TGTGCCAGCAGTTTAGGGGGGAAGGGTGAGCAGTTCTTC
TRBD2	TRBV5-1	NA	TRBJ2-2	CASSRSGGANTGELFF	TGCGCCAGCAGCCGTAGCGGGGGGGCAAACACCGGGGAGCTGTTTTTT
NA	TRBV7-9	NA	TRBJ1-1	CASSVITSNTEAFF	TGTGCCAGCAGCGTAATCACAAGTAACACTGAAGCTTTCTTT